The 27 T cell receptor beta chains below come from one sample, sequenced in a study of CDR3 diversity in severe acne. In TCRdb, the PCR reads were re-called with MiXCR into one record per CDR3 protein. In the table there are almost 85,000 distinct CDR3 sequences, around 50% of which are singletons. The specimen sequenced was blood. These receptors were collected from a male donor in good health, without acne.

There are many counts of this clonotype. This rearrangement joins TRBV4-1 to TRBJ1-1; D unclear. The CDR3 has 13 amino acids. Deletions cut 1 base from V and 11 bases from J, with 14 bases between. CDR1 MGHRA and CDR2 YSYEKL come from the germline V gene. CDR3 protein: CASSQVAGTAAFF. CDR3 DNA: TGCGCCAGCAGCCAAGTGGCGGGAACTGCTGCTTTCTTT.

This clonotype was seen ten or more times. V gene TRBV2 combines with J gene TRBJ1-5; TRBD1 agrees at 8 bases. Germline lookup yields CDR1 SNHLY and CDR2 FYNNEI. The CDR3 is made up of 15 amino acids. V trimming: 5 bases; J trimming: 2 bases; junction bases outside the gene matches: 5. CDR3 nucleotides: TGTGCCAGCAGTCCCACGGGACAGGGCAATCAGCCCCAGCATTTT. Protein product: CASSPTGQGNQPQHF.

This chain connects TRBV20-1 to TRBJ2-7; 11 nucleotides align to TRBD1. V trimming: 2 bases; J trimming: 6 bases; junction bases outside the gene matches: 3. Germline V gene data show CDR1 as DFQATT and CDR2 as SNEGSKA (reference sequence). The CDR3 has 13 amino acids. The CDR3 here is CSARRTGGAEQYF. For the CDR3, the DNA is TGCAGTGCTAGAAGGACAGGGGGCGCCGAGCAGTACTTC.

This clonotype came up many times. The CDR3 bases are TGTGCCAGCAGCTTAGATGGGTCCTATCAGCCCCAGCATTTT. It is translated as CASSLDGSYQPQHF. The chain uses TRBV7-9 and TRBJ1-5, with D unresolved. CDR3 length equals 14 residues. Trimming took 1 base from V and 5 from J, leaving 9 bases between them. Per germline, CDR1 SEHNR and CDR2 FQNEAQ (reference sequence).

Comment on this clonotype: A junction end diverges from the germline sequence, so it may reflect a read error. The rearrangement links TRBV20-1 to TRBJ2-1, with 8 bases lining up with TRBD2. The germline V gene encodes CDR1 DFQATT and CDR2 SNEGSKA (reference sequence). CDR3 length equals 12 residues. The CDR3 protein is CGAAGTSNEQFF. CDR3 in DNA: TGCGGTGCAGCCGGGACTAGCAATGAGCAGTTCTTC.

This chain links TRBV10-3 with TRBJ2-7; the D gene is possibly TRBD2 (6 bases). Germline values: CDR1 ENHRY, CDR2 SYGVKD. The length of the CDR3 is 12 residues. V dropped 3 bases and J dropped 6 bases, with 9 bases sitting between them. The CDR3 DNA reads as TGTGCCATCAGTGAAGCGGGCGTCGAGCAGTACTTC. It is translated as CAISEAGVEQYF.

J is TRBJ1-5 and V is TRBV6-5; the D is unclear. This CDR3 spans 13 amino acids. Germline CDR1 and CDR2: MNHEY and SVGAGI. Trimming removed 7 bases from V and 11 bases from J, with 18 bases in between. Written as DNA, the CDR3 is TGTGCCAGCAATGGGCAGGCCCAAGAGACCCAGCATTTT. This codes for CASNGQAQETQHF.

The rearrangement links TRBV6-1 to TRBJ2-2; 7 bases are a match to TRBD2. Germline V gene sequence: CDR1 MNHNS, CDR2 SASEGT. The CDR3 is 15 residues long. J lost 3 bases, V lost 5 bases, and 6 bases had no gene match. The CDR3 nucleotides are TGTGCCAGCAGTTTATCTGGGGGGGACACCGGGGAGCTGTTTTTT. Protein: CASSLSGGDTGELFF.

This clonotype was found once. Germline is not matched at one junction end, which may reflect a read error. The rearrangement links TRBV7-3 to TRBJ2-1; TRBD2 agrees at 8 bases. Germline V gene sequence: CDR1 SGHTA, CDR2 FQGTGA. CDR3 size: 13 residues. CDR3 sequence reads: CAGSTGTSNEQFF. The CDR3 nucleotides are TGTGCCGGCAGTACCGGGACTAGCAATGAGCAGTTCTTC. The whole variable domain, filled in from reference TRBV7-3 and TRBJ2-1, reads GAGVSQTPSNKVTEKGKYVELRCDPISGHTALYWYRQSLGQGPEFLIYFQGTGAADDSGLPNDRFFAVRPEGSVSTLKIQRTERGDSAVYLCAGSTGTSNEQFFGPGTRLTVL.

V usage is TRBV5-1 and J usage is TRBJ1-5, with TRBD1 matching 9 bases. The CDR3 contains 16 residues. Germline loops: CDR1 SGHRS, CDR2 YFSETQ. V trimming: 0 bases; J trimming: 6 bases; junction bases outside the gene matches: 7. Here the CDR3 reads CASSLEQGAKSQPQHF. The CDR3 DNA sequence: TGCGCCAGCAGCTTGGAACAGGGGGCAAAGAGTCAGCCCCAGCATTTT.

V and J are TRBV29-1 and TRBJ2-6; D may be TRBD1 (6 bases). CDR3 length equals 20 residues. CDR1 and CDR2 (germline): SQVTM, ANQGSEA. Trimming cost V 3 bases and J 4 bases, with 28 bases left between them. In nucleotides, the CDR3 is TGCAGCGTTGACGCACAGGGTAGTGAAAGATCCGGCGCGGGGGCCAACGTCCTGACTTTC. This sequence encodes CSVDAQGSERSGAGANVLTF.

This rearrangement joins TRBV10-3 to TRBJ1-1, with 9 bases lining up with TRBD1. V dropped 5 bases and J dropped 6; count of bases not matched to a gene: 10. This CDR3 is built from 15 residues. Germline V lookup: CDR1 ENHRY, CDR2 SYGVKD. The CDR3 nucleotides read TGTGCCATCAGTCCGAGGGACAGGGTTTTGTCTGAAGCTTTCTTT. This sequence encodes CAISPRDRVLSEAFF.

The chain couples TRBV20-1 to TRBJ2-5; weak D call: TRBD2 (5 bases). Germline V gives CDR1 DFQATT, CDR2 SNEGSKA (reference sequence). CDR3 length equals 13 residues. V gave up 6 bases and J gave up 1 base, with 12 bases separating them. The CDR3 DNA sequence: TGCAGTGCCCCGGGGATGCTCCAAGAGACCCAGTACTTC. Residues: CSAPGMLQETQYF.

This chain uses TRBV5-1 with TRBJ2-2; 8 bases agree with TRBD1. In germline, CDR1 is SGHRS, CDR2 YFSETQ. V lost 4 bases and J lost 1; bases outside the gene matches: 3. There are 15 residues in the CDR3. CDR3 sequence: CASSPTGGNTGELFF. CDR3 in DNA: TGCGCCAGCAGCCCTACAGGGGGGAACACCGGGGAGCTGTTTTTT. Full variable domain (outside the CDR3, taken from reference TRBV5-1 and TRBJ2-2): KAGVTQTPRYLIKTRGQQVTLSCSPISGHRSVSWYQQTPGQGLQFLFEYFSETQRNKGNFPGRFSGRQFSNSRSEMNVSTLELGDSALYLCASSPTGGNTGELFFGEGSRLTVL.

This clonotype has ten or more counts. The V and J genes are TRBV5-4 and TRBJ2-2, with 11 bases fitting TRBD1. CDR1 SGHNT and CDR2 YYREEE come from the germline V gene (reference sequence). The CDR3 is 14 amino acids. The trim removed 9 bases at V and 4 bases at J, leaving 5 bases unmatched. The CDR3 sequence is CATGTGGFTGELFF. The CDR3 DNA reads TGTGCCACCGGGACAGGGGGTTTCACCGGGGAGCTGTTTTTT.

The rearrangement uses TRBV5-6 and TRBJ1-5, with 7 nucleotides matching TRBD1. This CDR3 region has 15 residues. V lost 4 bases, J lost 6 bases, and 10 bases stayed unmatched. Germline CDR1 and CDR2: SGHDT and YYEEEE. CDR3 amino acids: CASSAQGGVGQPQHF. The DNA of the CDR3 is TGTGCCAGCAGCGCCCAGGGGGGGGTTGGTCAGCCCCAGCATTTT.

The sample holds many counts of this clonotype. The chain recombines TRBV11-1 with TRBJ2-2; a weak D match, TRBD1 (6 bases). V was cut by 5 bases and J by 1 base, with 8 bases left in between. Germline V gene sequence: CDR1 SGHAT, CDR2 FQDESV (reference sequence). The CDR3 covers 14 residues. The CDR3 nucleotides are TGTGCCAGCAGCCGGACAGAGAACACCGGGGAGCTGTTTTTT. Residues: CASSRTENTGELFF.

V gene TRBV19 combines with J gene TRBJ2-5, with 8 nucleotides matching TRBD1. With V trimmed by 6 bases and J by 4 bases, 13 bases remained unmatched. This CDR3 spans 16 amino acids. Germline V CDR1 and CDR2: LNHDA, SQIVND (reference sequence). CDR3 loop: CASRHKGTGGGETQYF. CDR3 sequence (DNA): TGTGCCAGTAGACACAAGGGGACAGGAGGTGGAGAGACCCAGTACTTC.

This clonotype has just a few counts. The rearrangement links TRBV2 to TRBJ1-1; TRBD1 aligns across 9 bases. Per the germline V gene, CDR1 is SNHLY and CDR2 is FYNNEI. The CDR3 sequence is 15 residues long. V shed 6 bases and J 1 base; nucleotides not matched to a gene: 6. The CDR3 coding sequence is TGTGCCAGCAGAGGGGACAGGGTAAAGAACACTGAAGCTTTCTTT. It specifies CASRGDRVKNTEAFF. Full variable domain (missing parts from reference TRBV2 and TRBJ1-1): EPEVTQTPSHQVTQMGQEVILRCVPISNHLYFYWYRQILGQKVEFLVSFYNNEISEKSEIFDDQFSVERPDGSNFTLKIRSTKLEDSAMYFCASRGDRVKNTEAFFGQGTRLTVV.

This sequence joins TRBV7-2 and TRBJ2-1; a weak D match, TRBD2 (5 bases). There are 14 residues in the CDR3. Germline V gene lookup returns CDR1 SGHTA and CDR2 FQGNSA. Trimming took 5 bases from V and 4 from J, leaving 12 bases between them. The CDR3 spells CASSVSVPYNEQFF. CDR3 in DNA: TGTGCCAGCAGCGTTAGCGTACCGTACAATGAGCAGTTCTTC.

This clonotype was seen many times. The chain employs TRBV5-5 and TRBJ1-1, with D possibly being TRBD1 (6 bases). The CDR3 consists of 13 residues. The V and J ends lost 4 bases and 7 bases respectively, with 14 bases between them. Germline CDR1 and CDR2: SGHKS and YYEKEE (reference sequence). CDR3 in DNA: TGTGCCAGCAGCCTGGACAGTAAATATGAAGCTTTCTTT. Its protein is CASSLDSKYEAFF. Using reference TRBV5-5 and TRBJ1-1 for the parts outside the CDR3, the full variable domain is DAGVTQSPTHLIKTRGQQVTLRCSPISGHKSVSWYQQVLGQGPQFIFQYYEKEERGRGNFPDRFSARQFPNYSSELNVNALLLGDSALYLCASSLDSKYEAFFGQGTRLTVV.

The chain has TRBV5-1 and TRBJ2-7; D is perhaps TRBD1 (5 bases). The length of the CDR3 is 13 residues. V dropped 4 bases and J dropped 4 bases, with 12 bases sitting between them. Per the germline V gene, CDR1 is SGHRS and CDR2 is YFSETQ. The DNA for the CDR3 is TGCGCCAGCAGCGAACCAGGGCGGTACGAGCAGTACTTC. Translating gives CASSEPGRYEQYF.

The CDR3 loop reads CASSERGEQYF. In DNA form, the CDR3 reads TGTGCCAGCAGTGAACGGGGGGAGCAGTACTTC. The chain uses TRBV6-1 and TRBJ2-7; the D gene is possibly TRBD2 (6 bases). This CDR3 region has 11 residues. Trimming left V 2 bases short and J 7 bases short, with 6 bases between. Germline V CDR1 and CDR2: MNHNS, SASEGT.

The chain is built from TRBV10-3 and TRBJ2-5; D perhaps matches TRBD2 (5 bases). The J call may be mistaken, given a closer DNA end match to TRBJ2-1. The germline V gene encodes CDR1 ENHRY and CDR2 SYGVKD. The CDR3 extends over 15 amino acids. This CDR3 is CAISGRTDLGETQFF. The DNA of the CDR3 is TGTGCCATCAGTGGGAGAACAGATCTCGGGGAGACCCAGTTCTTC.

This clonotype has only a few counts. This CDR3 is CASTRDRDGHEQYF. The CDR3 bases are TGTGCCAGCACGAGGGACAGGGACGGGCACGAGCAGTACTTC. The chain employs TRBV2 and TRBJ2-7; the match to TRBD1 covers 9 bases. The CDR3 sequence is 14 residues long. Trimming removed 7 bases from V and 5 bases from J; junction bases left unmatched: 9. Germline V gene lookup returns CDR1 SNHLY and CDR2 FYNNEI.

A single count supports this clonotype. This chain connects TRBV2 to TRBJ2-6, with a tentative D call TRBD1 (5 bases). The V end lost 6 bases, the J end lost 3 bases, and 9 bases lay between the germline ends. CDR3 size: 14 residues. CDR1 is SNHLY and CDR2 is FYNNEI in the germline V gene. This CDR3 is CASRLGLGANVLTF. DNA of the CDR3: TGTGCCAGCAGGCTGGGGCTTGGGGCCAACGTCCTGACTTTC. Together with reference TRBV2 and TRBJ2-6, the CDR3 gives the full variable domain: EPEVTQTPSHQVTQMGQEVILRCVPISNHLYFYWYRQILGQKVEFLVSFYNNEISEKSEIFDDQFSVERPDGSNFTLKIRSTKLEDSAMYFCASRLGLGANVLTFGAGSRLTVL.

The chain couples TRBV12-3 or TRBV12-4 to TRBJ2-7; D possibly matches TRBD1 or TRBD2 (5 bases each). V was cut by 3 bases and J by 4 bases, with 16 bases left in between. The CDR3 consists of 15 residues. CDR3 loop: CASSLGPGETYEQYF. The CDR3 region has the DNA TGTGCCAGCAGTTTGGGACCCGGGGAAACGTACGAGCAGTACTTC.